Below, 15 T cell receptor beta chains from the same sample are listed, as sequenced in a study of blood T cell repertoires in COVID-19. The table came from immunoSEQ multiplex PCR; TCRdb's copy has only in-frame clones and leaves some out. In the table there are roughly 310,000 clones, 89% of which are singletons. Sample: PBMCs or T cells enriched from blood (not recorded which). The receptors originated from a woman aged 40-49 years who had recovered from COVID-19.

Only one count was recorded for this clone. The V call is TRBV9, the J call TRBJ2-1, with D uncertain. Between the trimmed V and J ends, which lost 0 bases and 5 bases, there was a span of 9 bases. The CDR3 spans 14 residues. Germline CDR1 is SGDLS and CDR2 is YYNGEE. The CDR3: CASSVGSPDNEQFF. Here the CDR3 DNA reads TGTGCCAGCAGCGTAGGAAGCCCCGACAATGAGCAGTTCTTC.

The V and J genes are TRBV18 and TRBJ1-1; 8 bases align to TRBD1. V dropped 3 bases and J dropped 5; count of bases not matched to a gene: 5. CDR1 KGHSH and CDR2 LQKENI come from the germline V gene. This CDR3 contains 14 residues. The CDR3 DNA is TGTGCCAGCTCACCGTCAGGGGGCTTGACTGAAGCTTTCTTT. This codes for CASSPSGGLTEAFF.

In nucleotides, the CDR3 is TGTGCCAGCGGACAGGGCATTGGAAACACCATATATTTT. Its translation: CASGQGIGNTIYF. The chain joins TRBV28 to TRBJ1-3, with 8 bases identical to TRBD1. The germline V gene has CDR1 MDHEN and CDR2 SYDVKM. The V and J ends lost 8 bases and 3 bases, in that order; junction bases with no gene match: 3. The CDR3 sequence is 13 residues long.

The chain couples TRBV7-3 to TRBJ2-1, with TRBD2 matching 8 bases. Trimming removed 4 bases from V and 7 bases from J; junction bases left unmatched: 6. This CDR3 spans 14 amino acids. Germline V gene sequence: CDR1 SGHTA, CDR2 FQGTGA. The CDR3 loop reads CASSSWTSSNEQFF. The DNA of the CDR3 is TGTGCCAGCAGCTCTTGGACTAGCTCTAATGAGCAGTTCTTC.

The chain carries TRBV10-3 and TRBJ2-2; TRBD2 aligns across 7 bases. CDR1 ENHRY and CDR2 SYGVKD come from the germline V gene. V dropped 4 bases and J dropped 3; count of bases not matched to a gene: 2. The CDR3 has 14 residues. DNA for the CDR3: TGTGCCATCAGTGGGCTAGCGGACACCGGGGAGCTGTTTTTT. As protein: CAISGLADTGELFF.

This rearrangement joins TRBV11-3 to TRBJ2-1, with TRBD2 identical over 10 bases. Germline CDR1 SGHNT, CDR2 YENEEA. The CDR3 has 13 residues. The J segment lost 9 bases and the V segment lost 6 bases, leaving 5 bases of the junction unmatched. In DNA form, the CDR3 reads TGTGCCAGCAGTAGTCTAGCGGGAGTTGAGCAGTTCTTC. Its protein product is CASSSLAGVEQFF.

The chain recombines TRBV27 with TRBJ2-1; 7 bases align to TRBD1. Germline loops: CDR1 MNHEY, CDR2 SMNVEV (reference sequence). The CDR3 runs to 13 residues. Trimming cost V 0 bases and J 7 bases; bases outside gene matches: 0. As DNA, the CDR3 is TGTGCCAGCAGTTTATCGACAGGGAATGAGCAGTTCTTC. It specifies CASSLSTGNEQFF.

V usage is TRBV10-3 and J usage is TRBJ2-7; D gene uncertain. Trimming took off 2 bases at V and 0 bases at J, with 8 bases between the two ends. This CDR3 is built from 14 residues. In germline, CDR1 is ENHRY, CDR2 SYGVKD. This CDR3 is CAISEVASSYEQYF. The CDR3 nucleotides read TGTGCCATCAGTGAGGTAGCAAGCTCCTACGAGCAGTACTTC.

The genes are TRBV27 and TRBJ1-6; unclear D gene. The V end was cut by 3 bases, the J end by 9 bases, with 12 bases between. CDR1 MNHEY and CDR2 SMNVEV come from the germline V gene (reference sequence). There are 14 residues in the CDR3. Here the CDR3 reads CASSFGLDSSPLHF. DNA for the CDR3: TGTGCCAGCAGTTTCGGTCTTGATAGTTCACCCCTCCACTTT.

V and J are TRBV19 and TRBJ2-1; 9 bases are shared with TRBD2. Germline values: CDR1 LNHDA, CDR2 SQIVND (reference sequence). The CDR3 is 13 amino acids. The trim removed 6 bases at V and 7 bases at J, leaving 4 bases unmatched. The CDR3 bases are TGTGCCAGTAGAGGGCGGGGGGGAAATGAGCAGTTCTTC. Residues: CASRGRGGNEQFF.

This sequence joins TRBV5-6 and TRBJ2-5; tentatively, D is TRBD1 (5 bases). Trimming shortened V by 0 bases and J by 6 bases, and 12 bases separated the two germline ends. Germline values: CDR1 SGHDT, CDR2 YYEEEE. This CDR3 has 14 amino acids. CDR3 nucleotide sequence: TGTGCCAGCAGCTTGGGGGTTAGGGGAAAGACCCAGTACTTC. Amino acid sequence: CASSLGVRGKTQYF.

The chain has TRBV7-2 and TRBJ2-3, with a weak D call TRBD1 (6 bases). This CDR3 has 11 amino acids. Germline V gene data show CDR1 as SGHTA and CDR2 as FQGNSA. Trimming stripped 5 bases from V and 7 bases from J, with 7 bases between. The DNA for the CDR3 is TGTGCCAGCAGCCGGGACAATACGCAGTATTTT. It specifies CASSRDNTQYF.

This clone has ten or more counts. The chain couples TRBV9 to TRBJ2-3; no clear D gene. The CDR3 covers 14 residues. Germline V gives CDR1 SGDLS, CDR2 YYNGEE. Trimming removed 0 bases from V and 2 bases from J, with 7 bases in between. For the CDR3, the DNA is TGTGCCAGCAGCGTAGCGGTTCACACAGATACGCAGTATTTT. It codes for CASSVAVHTDTQYF.

This chain links TRBV28 with TRBJ2-3; D possibly corresponds to TRBD1 (5 bases). CDR3 length equals 16 residues. Germline CDR1 MDHEN, CDR2 SYDVKM. Trimming stripped 4 bases from V and 6 bases from J, with 20 bases between. DNA for the CDR3: TGTGCCAGCAGTTCCTCGTATAGGGGTGGGGTGGATACGCAGTATTTT. Translating it yields CASSSSYRGGVDTQYF.

The gene calls are TRBV10-3 and TRBJ2-7; D remains ambiguous. The V gene lost 1 base and the J gene lost 0 bases, with 7 bases spanning the gap. The CDR3 has 14 residues. The germline CDR1 and CDR2 sequences are ENHRY and SYGVKD. This chain's CDR3 is CAISEFRLSYEQYF. The CDR3, as DNA: TGTGCCATCAGTGAGTTTCGACTCTCCTACGAGCAGTACTTC.